Detailed here is one T cell receptor beta chain. Germline CDR1 reads SGHTA; CDR2 reads FQGNSA. Trimming shortened V by 3 bases and J by 7 bases, and 6 bases separated the two germline ends. The CDR3 has 11 residues. This entry comes from a study of patients and donors after allogeneic stem cell transplantation. TCRdb re-called the RT-PCR reads with MiXCR, one entry per CDR3 protein. The sample holds approximately 200,000 distinct CDR3 sequences, more than 35% seen once. The clonotype originates from a human donor who was either an allogeneic HSCT recipient or a stem cell or donor lymphocyte infusion donor (not recorded which). It is not recorded whose cells these are; they may come from a transplant donor. The chain joins TRBV7-2 to TRBJ1-1, with D perhaps matching TRBD1 (5 bases). Input material: blood, either unsorted or a sorted T cell fraction (not recorded which). CDR3 sequence: CASSFDSEAFF. CDR3 DNA sequence: TGTGCCAGCAGCTTCGACAGTGAAGCTTTCTTT.